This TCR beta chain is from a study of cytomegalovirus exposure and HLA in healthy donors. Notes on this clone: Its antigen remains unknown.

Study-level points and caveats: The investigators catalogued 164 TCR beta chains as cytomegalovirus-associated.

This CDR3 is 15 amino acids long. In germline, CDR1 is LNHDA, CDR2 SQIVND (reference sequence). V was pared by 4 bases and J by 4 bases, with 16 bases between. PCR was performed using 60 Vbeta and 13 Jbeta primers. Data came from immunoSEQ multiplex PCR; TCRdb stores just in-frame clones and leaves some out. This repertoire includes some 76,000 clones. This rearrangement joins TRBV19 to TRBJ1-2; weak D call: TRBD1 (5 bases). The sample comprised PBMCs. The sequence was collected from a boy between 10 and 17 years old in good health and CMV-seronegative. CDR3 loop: CASSRGGSILYGYTF. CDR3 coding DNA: TGTGCCAGTAGTAGGGGGGGATCTATCCTCTATGGCTACACCTTC.